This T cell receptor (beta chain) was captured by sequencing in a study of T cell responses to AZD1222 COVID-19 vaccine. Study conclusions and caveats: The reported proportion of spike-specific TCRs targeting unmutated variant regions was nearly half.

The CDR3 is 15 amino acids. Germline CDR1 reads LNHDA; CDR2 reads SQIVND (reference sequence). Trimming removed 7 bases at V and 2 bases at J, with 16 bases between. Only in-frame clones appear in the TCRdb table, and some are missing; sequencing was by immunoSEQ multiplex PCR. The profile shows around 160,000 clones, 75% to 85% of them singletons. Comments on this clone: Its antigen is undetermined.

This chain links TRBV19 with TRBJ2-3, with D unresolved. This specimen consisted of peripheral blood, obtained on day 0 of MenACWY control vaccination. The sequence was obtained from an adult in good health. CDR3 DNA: TGTGCCAGTACCATAGGGATGAGGACCACAGATACGCAGTATTTT. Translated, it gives CASTIGMRTTDTQYF.